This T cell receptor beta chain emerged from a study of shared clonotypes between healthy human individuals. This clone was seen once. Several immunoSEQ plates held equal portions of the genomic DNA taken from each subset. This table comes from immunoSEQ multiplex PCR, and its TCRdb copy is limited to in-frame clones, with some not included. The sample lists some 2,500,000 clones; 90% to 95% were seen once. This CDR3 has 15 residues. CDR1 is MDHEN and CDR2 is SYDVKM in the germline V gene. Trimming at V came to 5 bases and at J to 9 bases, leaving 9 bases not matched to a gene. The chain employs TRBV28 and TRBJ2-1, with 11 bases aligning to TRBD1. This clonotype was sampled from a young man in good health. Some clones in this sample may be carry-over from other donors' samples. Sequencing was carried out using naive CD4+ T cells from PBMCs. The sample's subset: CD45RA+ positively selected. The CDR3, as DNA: TGTGCCAGCAGTCCCTTGGGACAGGGGGTTGGTGAGCAGTTCTTC. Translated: CASSPLGQGVGEQFF.